The T cell receptor (beta chain) under discussion was sequenced for a study of blood T cell repertoires in COVID-19 (dated by TCRdb to about 2020). Notes on the research overall: The collaborator samples originated in the United States, Italy and Spain and spanned the acute and convalescent phases of COVID-19. The samples were drawn from two sources: the first 160 participants of the ongoing ImmuneRACE study, and 950 to 1,500 subjects contributed by 6 global collaborators. Subjects who had been exposed to COVID-19, were actively infected with it, or had recovered from it provided the deeply sampled blood TCRbeta repertoires that made up the dataset. Where HLA class I and class II types were available, the types were taken from metadata supplied by the sample provider, not from assay-based typing. The material from the prospective study consisted of cDNA or gDNA derived from T cells, B-cell-depleted T cells, or PBMCs. The repertoires were made available in a free public database intended to serve as a resource for research on the immune response to SARS-CoV-2. Nearly every sample came with metadata listing a de-identified subject ID, COVID-19 status, age in years and sex.

Worth noting for this clone: Its antigen is unknown. Base qualities are not provided; no much larger clone lies one nucleotide away.

Results and caveats for the whole study, not just this receptor: The amount of clinical and demographic metadata varied by source and participant and was provided uncurated.

The CDR1 and CDR2 encoded by the germline V gene (reference sequence) are LNHDA and SQIVND. Trimming accounts for 9 bases at V and 3 bases at J, while the number of junction bases matched to no gene is 15. Including cysteine and phenylalanine, the CDR3 has 17 amino acids. Left in the record is the CDR3 DNA by itself, 51 bases read in frame from the first base. TCRbeta CDR3 regions were amplified from genomic DNA using the immunoSEQ Assay, a bias-controlled multiplex PCR. In the original analysis: The number of nucleated cells in each sample was estimated by amplification of reference gene primers within the assay. Sequence reads were collapsed and filtered to measure the absolute abundance of every unique TCRbeta CDR3 rearrangement. For each sample, productive Simpson clonality was calculated as the square root of Simpson's diversity index across productive rearrangements. TCRdb re-hosts the immuneACCESS table, in-frame sequences only. Its copies lack some clones; in the studies checked, an unresolved V gene accounts for under half of them, and the cause for the rest is not known. V and J calls and clone size are as listed in that table; D and trimming were resolved from the DNA. Within this sample are some 15,000 clones, with 70% to 90% of them counted one time only. The ten largest account for approximately 3.1% of the sample.

Whole blood was collected in K2EDTA tubes by collaborating institutions according to the institutions' own protocols. For TCRbeta analysis, collaborators shipped samples in one of three forms: frozen whole blood, isolated PBMCs, or DNA extracted from either of those sample types. The TCR originated in a human donor in a cohort sampled during active COVID-19. Sequenced material: peripheral blood. The V gene is TRBV19 and the J gene is TRBJ1-2; 11 bases in the middle match TRBD1. The CDR3 here reads CARGTRTGGIRDYGYTF. Read as DNA, the sequence is TGTGCCAGGGGGACTCGGACAGGGGGCATAAGAGACTATGGCTACACCTTC.